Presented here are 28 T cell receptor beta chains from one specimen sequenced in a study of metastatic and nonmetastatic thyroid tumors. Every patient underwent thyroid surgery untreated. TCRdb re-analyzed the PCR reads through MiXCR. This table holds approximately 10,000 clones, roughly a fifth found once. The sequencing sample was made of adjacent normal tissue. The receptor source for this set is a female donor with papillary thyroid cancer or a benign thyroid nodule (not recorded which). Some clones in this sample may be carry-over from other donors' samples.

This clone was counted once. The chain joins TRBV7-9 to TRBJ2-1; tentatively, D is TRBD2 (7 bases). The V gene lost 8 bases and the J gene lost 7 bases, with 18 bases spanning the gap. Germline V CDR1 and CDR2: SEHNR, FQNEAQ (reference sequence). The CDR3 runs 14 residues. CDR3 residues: CASVGGGEGNEQFF. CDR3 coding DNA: TGTGCCAGCGTTGGAGGGGGGGAGGGGAATGAGCAGTTCTTC.

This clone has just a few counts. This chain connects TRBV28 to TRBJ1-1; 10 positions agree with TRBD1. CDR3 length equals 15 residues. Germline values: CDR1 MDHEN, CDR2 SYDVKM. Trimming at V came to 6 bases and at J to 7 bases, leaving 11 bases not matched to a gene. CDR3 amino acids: CASSHRSTGGREAFF. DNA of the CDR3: TGTGCCAGCAGCCACCGATCGACAGGGGGCCGTGAAGCTTTCTTT.

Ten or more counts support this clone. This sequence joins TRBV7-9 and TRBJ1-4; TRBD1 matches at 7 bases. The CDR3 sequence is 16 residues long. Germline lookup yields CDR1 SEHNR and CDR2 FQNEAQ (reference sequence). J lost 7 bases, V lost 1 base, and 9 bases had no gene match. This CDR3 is CASSLVGPTGREKLFF. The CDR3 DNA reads TGTGCCAGCAGCTTAGTGGGGCCGACAGGGCGTGAAAAACTGTTTTTT.

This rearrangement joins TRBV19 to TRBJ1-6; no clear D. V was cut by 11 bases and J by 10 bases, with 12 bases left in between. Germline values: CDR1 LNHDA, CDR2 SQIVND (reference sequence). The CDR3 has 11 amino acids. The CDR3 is CASRGDSPLHF. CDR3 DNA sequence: TGTGCCTCCCGTGGAGACTCACCCCTCCACTTT.

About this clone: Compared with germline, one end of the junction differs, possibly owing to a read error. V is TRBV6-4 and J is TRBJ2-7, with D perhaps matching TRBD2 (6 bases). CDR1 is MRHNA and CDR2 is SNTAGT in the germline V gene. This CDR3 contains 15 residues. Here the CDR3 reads CTSSYRRGGLYYQYF. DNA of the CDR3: TGTACCAGCAGTTACAGAAGGGGCGGACTATACTATCAGTACTTC.

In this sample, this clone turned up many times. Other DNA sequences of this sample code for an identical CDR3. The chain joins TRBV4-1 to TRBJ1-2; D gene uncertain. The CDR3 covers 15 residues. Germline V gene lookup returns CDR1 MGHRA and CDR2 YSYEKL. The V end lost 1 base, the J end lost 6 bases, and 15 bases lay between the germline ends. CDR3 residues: CASSQVVITFDGYTF. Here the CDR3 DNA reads TGCGCCAGCAGCCAAGTGGTTATTACCTTCGATGGCTACACCTTC.

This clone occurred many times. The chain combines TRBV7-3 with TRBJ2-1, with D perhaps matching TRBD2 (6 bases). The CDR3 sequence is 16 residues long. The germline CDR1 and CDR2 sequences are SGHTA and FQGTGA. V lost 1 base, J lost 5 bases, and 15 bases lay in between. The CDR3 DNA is TGTGCCAGCAGCTTAAGGGCCGGGAGCGGACACAATGAGCAGTTCTTC. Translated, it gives CASSLRAGSGHNEQFF.

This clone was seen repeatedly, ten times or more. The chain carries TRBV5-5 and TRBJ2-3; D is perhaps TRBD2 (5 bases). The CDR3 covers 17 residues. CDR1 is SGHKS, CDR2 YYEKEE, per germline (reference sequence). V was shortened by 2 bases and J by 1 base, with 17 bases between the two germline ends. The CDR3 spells CASSFLLSSVRTDTQYF. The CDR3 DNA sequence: TGTGCCAGCAGCTTCTTGCTTAGTAGCGTACGCACAGATACGCAGTATTTT.

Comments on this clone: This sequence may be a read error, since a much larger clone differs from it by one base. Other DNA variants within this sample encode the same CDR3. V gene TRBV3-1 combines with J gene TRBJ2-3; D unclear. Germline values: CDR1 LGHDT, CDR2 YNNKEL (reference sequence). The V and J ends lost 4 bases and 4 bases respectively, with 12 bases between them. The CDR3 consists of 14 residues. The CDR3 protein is CASSPRQPADTQYF. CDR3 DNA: TGTGCCAGCAGCCCAAGGCAACCGGCAGATACGCAGTATTTT.

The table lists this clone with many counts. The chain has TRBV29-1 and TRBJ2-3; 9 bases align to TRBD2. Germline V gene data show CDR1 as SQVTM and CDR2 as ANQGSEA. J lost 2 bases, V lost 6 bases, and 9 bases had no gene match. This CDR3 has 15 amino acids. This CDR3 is CSVGAAGGYTDTQYF. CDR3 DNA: TGCAGCGTGGGGGCAGCGGGGGGATACACAGATACGCAGTATTTT.

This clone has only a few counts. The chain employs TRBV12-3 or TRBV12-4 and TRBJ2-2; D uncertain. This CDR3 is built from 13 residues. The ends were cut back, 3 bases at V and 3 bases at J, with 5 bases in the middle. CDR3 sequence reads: CASSFGDTGELFF. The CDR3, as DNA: TGTGCCAGCAGTTTTGGGGACACCGGGGAGCTGTTTTTT.

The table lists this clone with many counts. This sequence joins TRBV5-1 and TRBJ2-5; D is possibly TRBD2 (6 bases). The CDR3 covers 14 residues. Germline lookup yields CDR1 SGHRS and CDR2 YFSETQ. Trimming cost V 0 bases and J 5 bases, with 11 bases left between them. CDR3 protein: CASSLDIGGETQYF. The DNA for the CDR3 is TGCGCCAGCAGCTTGGATATTGGAGGGGAGACCCAGTACTTC.

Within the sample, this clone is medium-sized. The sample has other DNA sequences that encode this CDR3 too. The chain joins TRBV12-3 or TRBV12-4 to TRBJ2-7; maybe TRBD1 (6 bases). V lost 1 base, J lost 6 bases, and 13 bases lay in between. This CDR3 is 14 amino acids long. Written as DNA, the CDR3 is TGTGCCAGCAGTTTAGGAGGGGGTGTTGGCGAGCAGTACTTC. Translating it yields CASSLGGGVGEQYF.

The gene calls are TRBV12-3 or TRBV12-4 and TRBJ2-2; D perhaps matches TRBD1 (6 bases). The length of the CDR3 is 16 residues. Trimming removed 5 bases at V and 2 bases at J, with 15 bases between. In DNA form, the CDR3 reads TGTGCCAGCAGTGGCTACAGGGATCCCAACACCGGGGAGCTGTTTTTT. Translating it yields CASSGYRDPNTGELFF.

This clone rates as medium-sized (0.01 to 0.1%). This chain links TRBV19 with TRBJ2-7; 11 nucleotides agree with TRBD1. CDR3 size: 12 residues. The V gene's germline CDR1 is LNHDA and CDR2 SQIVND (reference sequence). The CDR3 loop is CATGQGAYEQYF. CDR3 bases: TGTGCAACGGGACAGGGGGCCTACGAGCAGTACTTC.

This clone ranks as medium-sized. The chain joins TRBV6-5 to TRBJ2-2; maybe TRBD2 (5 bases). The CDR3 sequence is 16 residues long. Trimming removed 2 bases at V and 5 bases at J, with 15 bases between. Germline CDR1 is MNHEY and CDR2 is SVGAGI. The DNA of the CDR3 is TGTGCCAGCAGTTACGGTCCGACTATGGAAACCGGGGAGCTGTTTTTT. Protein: CASSYGPTMETGELFF.

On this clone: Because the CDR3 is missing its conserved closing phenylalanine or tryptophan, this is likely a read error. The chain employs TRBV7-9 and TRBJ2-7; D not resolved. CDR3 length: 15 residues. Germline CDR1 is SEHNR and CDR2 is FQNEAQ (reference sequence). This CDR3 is CARSSSPSISYEQYL. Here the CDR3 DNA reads TGTGCCCGCAGCTCGTCCCCTAGTATTTCCTACGAGCAGTACCTC.

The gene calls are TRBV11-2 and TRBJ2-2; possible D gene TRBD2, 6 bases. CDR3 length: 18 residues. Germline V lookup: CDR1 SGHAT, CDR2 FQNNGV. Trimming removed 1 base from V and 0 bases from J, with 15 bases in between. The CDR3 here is CASSLVVWGVTNTGELFF. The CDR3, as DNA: TGTGCCAGCAGCTTAGTGGTGTGGGGGGTTACGAACACCGGGGAGCTGTTTTTT.

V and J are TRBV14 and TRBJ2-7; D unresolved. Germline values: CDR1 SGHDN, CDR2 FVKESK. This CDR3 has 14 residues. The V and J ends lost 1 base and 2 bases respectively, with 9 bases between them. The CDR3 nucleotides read TGTGCCAGCAGCCAAGTGGGCCGGCCCTACGAGCAGTACTTC. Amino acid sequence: CASSQVGRPYEQYF.

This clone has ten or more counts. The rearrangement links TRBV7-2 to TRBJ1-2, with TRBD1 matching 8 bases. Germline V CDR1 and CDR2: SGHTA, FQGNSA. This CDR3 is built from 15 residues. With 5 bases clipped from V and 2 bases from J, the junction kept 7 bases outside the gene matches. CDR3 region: CASSHPTGANYGYTF. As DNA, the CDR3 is TGTGCCAGCAGCCACCCGACAGGGGCAAACTATGGCTACACCTTC.

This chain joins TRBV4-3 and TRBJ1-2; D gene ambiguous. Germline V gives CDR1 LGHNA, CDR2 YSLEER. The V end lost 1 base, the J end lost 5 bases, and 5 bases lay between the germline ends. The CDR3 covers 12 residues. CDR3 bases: TGCGCCAGCAGCCAAGGGAATTATGGCTACACCTTC. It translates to CASSQGNYGYTF.

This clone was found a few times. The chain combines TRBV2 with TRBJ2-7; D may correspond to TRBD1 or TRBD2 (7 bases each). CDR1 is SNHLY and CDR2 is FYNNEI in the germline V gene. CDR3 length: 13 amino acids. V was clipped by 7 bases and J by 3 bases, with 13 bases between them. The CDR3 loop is CASTGGGSYEQYF. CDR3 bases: TGTGCCAGCACAGGGGGGGGGAGCTACGAGCAGTACTTC.

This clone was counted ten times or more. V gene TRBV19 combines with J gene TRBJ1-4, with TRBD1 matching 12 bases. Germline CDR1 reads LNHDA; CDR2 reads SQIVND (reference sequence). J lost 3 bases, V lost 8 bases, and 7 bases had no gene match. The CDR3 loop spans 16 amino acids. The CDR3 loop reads CASGTGGSRANEKLFF. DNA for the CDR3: TGTGCCAGTGGGACAGGGGGCTCGCGAGCTAATGAAAAACTGTTTTTT.

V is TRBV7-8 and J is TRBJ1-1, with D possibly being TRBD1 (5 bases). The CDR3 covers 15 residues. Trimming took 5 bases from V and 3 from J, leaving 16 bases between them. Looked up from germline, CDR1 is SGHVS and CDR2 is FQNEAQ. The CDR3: CASSPGTAGDTEAFF. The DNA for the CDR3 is TGTGCCAGCAGCCCGGGGACGGCCGGGGACACTGAAGCTTTCTTT.

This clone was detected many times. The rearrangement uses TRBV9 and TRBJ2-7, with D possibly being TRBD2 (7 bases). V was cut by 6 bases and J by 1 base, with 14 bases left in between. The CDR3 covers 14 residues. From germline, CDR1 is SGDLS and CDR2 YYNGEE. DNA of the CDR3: TGTGCCAGCACCGAGGGGGGGCTGTCCTACGAGCAGTACTTC. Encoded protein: CASTEGGLSYEQYF.

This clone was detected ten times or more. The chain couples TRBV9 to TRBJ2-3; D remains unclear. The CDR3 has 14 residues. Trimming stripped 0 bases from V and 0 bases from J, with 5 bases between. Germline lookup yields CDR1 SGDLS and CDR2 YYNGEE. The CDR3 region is CASSVEASTDTQYF. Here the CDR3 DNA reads TGTGCCAGCAGCGTAGAGGCTAGCACAGATACGCAGTATTTT.

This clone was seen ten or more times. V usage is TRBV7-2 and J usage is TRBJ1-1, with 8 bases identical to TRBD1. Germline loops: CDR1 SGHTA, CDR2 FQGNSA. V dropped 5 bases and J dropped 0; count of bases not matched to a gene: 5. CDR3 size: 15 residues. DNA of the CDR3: TGTGCCAGCAGCCGCAGGGGGCGCGTGAACACTGAAGCTTTCTTT. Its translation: CASSRRGRVNTEAFF.

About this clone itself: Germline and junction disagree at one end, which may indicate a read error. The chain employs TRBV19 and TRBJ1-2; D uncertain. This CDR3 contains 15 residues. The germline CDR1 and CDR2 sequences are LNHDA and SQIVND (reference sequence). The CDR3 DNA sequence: TGTGCCAGCCGGACCGGTGGCGTATCTAACTATTGCTACACCTTC. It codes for CASRTGGVSNYCYTF.